Shown below are 25 T cell receptor beta chains from a single sample sequenced in a study of human T cells and chemical hapten exposure. TCRdb reanalysed the RACE reads using MiXCR and keeps one entry per CDR3 protein. The sample holds 150,000 to 200,000 distinct CDR3 sequences; around 23% are singletons and the top ten take approximately 2.3%. Time point: patch test 3, about 24 weeks after DPC sensitization. Treatment in this sample: therapeutic diphenylcyclopropenone sensitization with weekly scalp DPC. Here the sequenced sample was whole blood, taken in connection with sensitization to the hapten diphenylcyclopropenone (DPC). These receptors were collected from a middle-aged woman with alopecia areata. Some clones in this sample may be carry-over from other donors' samples.

The chain joins TRBV28 to TRBJ2-3, with D possibly TRBD2 on 6 matching bases. The CDR3 is 15 amino acids. Germline-derived CDR1 and CDR2 are MDHEN and SYDVKM. V was trimmed by 5 bases and J by 3 bases, leaving 15 bases between them. CDR3 amino acids: CASSGVAVTTDTQYF. Here the CDR3 DNA reads TGTGCCAGCAGTGGAGTAGCGGTGACGACAGATACGCAGTATTTT.

This chain links TRBV6-2 or TRBV6-3 with TRBJ2-7, with TRBD2 identical over 14 bases. CDR1 and CDR2 (germline): MNHEY, SVGEGT. CDR3 length: 17 amino acids. Trimming removed 5 bases from V and 7 bases from J; junction bases left unmatched: 13. CDR3 DNA sequence: TGTGCCAGCAGTCCACCGGGACTAGCGGGAGAGCCTAGGGAGCAGTACTTC. Protein product: CASSPPGLAGEPREQYF.

The chain joins TRBV28 to TRBJ2-7; D ambiguous. Germline CDR1 reads MDHEN; CDR2 reads SYDVKM. V was clipped by 6 bases and J by 2 bases, with 8 bases between them. The CDR3 loop spans 12 amino acids. This chain's CDR3 is CASSGEAYEQYF. CDR3 DNA sequence: TGTGCCAGCAGCGGAGAGGCCTACGAGCAGTACTTC. Combining the CDR3 with reference TRBV28 and TRBJ2-7 gives the whole variable domain DVKVTQSSRYLVKRTGEKVFLECVQDMDHENMFWYRQDPGLGLRLIYFSYDVKMKEKGDIPEGYSVSREKKERFSLILESASTNQTSMYLCASSGEAYEQYFGPGTRLTVT.

This rearrangement joins TRBV12-3 or TRBV12-4 to TRBJ1-1; TRBD1 might be the D (6 bases). The CDR3 sequence is 13 residues long. Between the trimmed V and J ends, which lost 8 bases and 5 bases, there was a span of 15 bases. The CDR3 bases are TGTGCCAGCCTCCCACAGGGTTTGACTGAAGCTTTCTTT. It is translated as CASLPQGLTEAFF.

This clonotype was observed a few times. CDR3: CSVFPGQGAREQFF. CDR3 bases: TGCAGCGTTTTTCCGGGACAGGGGGCGCGTGAGCAGTTCTTC. V is TRBV29-1 and J is TRBJ2-1; the match to TRBD1 covers 12 bases. The CDR3 is 14 amino acids. The germline CDR1 and CDR2 sequences are SQVTM and ANQGSEA. J gave up 9 bases and V 5 bases, and 8 bases lay outside the gene matches.

V is TRBV5-1 and J is TRBJ2-2; unclear D gene. CDR3 length: 14 amino acids. V lost 7 bases and J 4 bases, leaving 14 bases between the germline ends. Germline V lookup: CDR1 SGHRS, CDR2 YFSETQ. The CDR3 nucleotides are TGCGCCAGCCGCCCCCGAACGAGCACCGGGGAGCTGTTTTTT. Residues: CASRPRTSTGELFF.

This clonotype came up many times. V and J are TRBV20-1 and TRBJ1-2; 7 bases align to TRBD1. CDR3 length equals 13 residues. Germline CDR1 is DFQATT and CDR2 is SNEGSKA (reference sequence). The ends lost 6 bases at V and 5 bases at J; junction bases unmatched: 9. CDR3 loop: CSALPTGQYGYTF. Here the CDR3 DNA reads TGCAGTGCCCTACCGACAGGGCAATATGGCTACACCTTC.

The chain has TRBV9 and TRBJ1-5; no firm D call. Germline V CDR1 and CDR2: SGDLS, YYNGEE. V was clipped by 3 bases and J by 7 bases, with 11 bases between them. This CDR3 region has 13 residues. The CDR3 DNA reads TGTGCCAGCAGCGCCCAGATGGACCAGCCCCAGCATTTT. It specifies CASSAQMDQPQHF.

With respect to this clonotype: A much more abundant neighbour one base away suggests this may be a read error. J is TRBJ2-7 and V is TRBV5-1; TRBD1 aligns across 9 bases. In germline, CDR1 is SGHRS, CDR2 YFSETQ. This CDR3 is 16 amino acids long. The DNA of the CDR3 is TGCGCCAGCAGGTACTCCGGGACAGGGACTTCCTACGGGCAGTACTTC. Its protein product is CASRYSGTGTSYGQYF.

This clonotype was observed a handful of times. The chain joins TRBV6-2 or TRBV6-3 to TRBJ1-5, with no clear D. V lost 7 bases, J lost 7 bases, and 11 bases lay in between. Germline V lookup: CDR1 MNHEY, CDR2 SVGEGT. This CDR3 spans 12 amino acids. The CDR3: CASTDAYQPQHF. The DNA of the CDR3 is TGTGCCAGCACTGACGCGTACCAGCCCCAGCATTTT.

This clonotype came up many times. The chain joins TRBV10-3 to TRBJ1-5, with 7 nucleotides matching TRBD1. The CDR3 totals 13 residues. Germline CDR1 reads ENHRY; CDR2 reads SYGVKD. V shed 10 bases, J shed 3 bases, and the junction held 6 bases outside the gene matches. The CDR3 DNA is TGTGCCACTGCACAGGGGACCAATCAGCCCCAGCATTTT. Protein sequence: CATAQGTNQPQHF.

The chain uses TRBV27 and TRBJ2-7; 8 bases fit TRBD2. CDR1 is MNHEY and CDR2 is SMNVEV in the germline V gene (reference sequence). V lost 4 bases, J lost 3 bases, and 5 bases stayed unmatched. The length of the CDR3 is 14 residues. The CDR3 reads CASSSSSGNYEQYF. The CDR3, as DNA: TGTGCCAGCAGTTCTAGTAGCGGGAACTACGAGCAGTACTTC.

The gene calls are TRBV29-1 and TRBJ2-5, with TRBD2 identical over 12 bases. Germline loops: CDR1 SQVTM, CDR2 ANQGSEA. The V gene end was trimmed by 6 bases and the J gene end by 3 bases; junction bases not matched to a gene: 2. The CDR3 has 13 residues. CDR3 residues: CSVRLAGEETQYF. In nucleotides, the CDR3 is TGCAGCGTCCGACTAGCGGGAGAAGAGACCCAGTACTTC.

On this clonotype: Since a much larger clone is just one base distant, this may be a read error. This rearrangement joins TRBV4-3 to TRBJ2-3; D is unclear. Germline V CDR1 and CDR2: LGHNA, YSLEER. The CDR3 sequence is 16 residues long. V lost 2 bases to trimming and J lost 4 bases, with 16 bases between them. CDR3 nucleotides: TGCGCCAGCAGCCAAACAATCGCAACTATCTCAGATACGCAGTATTTT. Its protein product is CASSQTIATISDTQYF.

The rearrangement joins TRBV6-6 to TRBJ1-1; TRBD1 matches at 9 bases. From germline, CDR1 is MNHNY and CDR2 SVGAGI (reference sequence). CDR3 length: 14 residues. V gave up 4 bases and J gave up 1 base; unmatched junction bases: 1. The CDR3 here is CASSSTGGNTEAFF. CDR3 nucleotides: TGTGCCAGCAGTTCGACAGGGGGGAACACTGAAGCTTTCTTT.

This clonotype was seen repeatedly, ten times or more. The CDR3 nucleotides read TGCAGCGCTCCCGAGGGGTATGAGCAGTTCTTC. Its protein product is CSAPEGYEQFF. V is TRBV29-1 and J is TRBJ2-1, with D perhaps TRBD1 or TRBD2 (5 bases each). Trimming left V 7 bases short and J 8 bases short, with 12 bases between. This CDR3 region has 11 residues. Germline V lookup: CDR1 SQVTM, CDR2 ANQGSEA.

Only a few counts were recorded for this clonotype. The chain combines TRBV20-1 with TRBJ2-7; 7 positions agree with TRBD1. Trimming at V came to 1 base and at J to 2 bases, leaving 5 bases not matched to a gene. Per the germline V gene, CDR1 is DFQATT and CDR2 is SNEGSKA (reference sequence). CDR3 length: 14 amino acids. The CDR3 nucleotides are TGCAGTGCTAGAGTCCCCGGGACAGCCTACGAGCAGTACTTC. It yields the protein CSARVPGTAYEQYF.

The V and J genes are TRBV10-3 and TRBJ2-7; 7 bases line up with TRBD1. Germline assignment: CDR1 ENHRY and CDR2 SYGVKD. The V gene end was trimmed by 5 bases and the J gene end by 2 bases; junction bases not matched to a gene: 6. CDR3 size: 14 residues. The CDR3 loop is CAISPRTGPYEQYF. The DNA of the CDR3 is TGTGCCATCAGTCCAAGGACAGGCCCCTACGAGCAGTACTTC.

The table lists this clonotype with a few counts. The rearrangement links TRBV29-1 to TRBJ2-5; tentative D call: TRBD2 (6 bases). The CDR3 contains 11 residues. The V gene's germline CDR1 is SQVTM and CDR2 ANQGSEA. V was cut by 4 bases and J by 4 bases, with 7 bases left in between. CDR3 in DNA: TGCAGCGTTGGGGGGGTAGAGACCCAGTACTTC. It codes for CSVGGVETQYF.

This clonotype was seen only a few times. This chain uses TRBV7-9 with TRBJ2-1; 11 nucleotides match TRBD2. The trim removed 0 bases at V and 8 bases at J, leaving 3 bases unmatched. The germline CDR1 and CDR2 sequences are SEHNR and FQNEAQ (reference sequence). The CDR3 covers 15 residues. The DNA for the CDR3 is TGTGCCAGCAGCTTAGCGCCACTAGCGGGAGATGAGCAGTTCTTC. Its translation is CASSLAPLAGDEQFF.

The V call is TRBV7-8, the J call TRBJ1-1; 7 nucleotides line up with TRBD1. The CDR3 is 16 amino acids. The ends lost 3 bases at V and 0 bases at J; junction bases unmatched: 7. The germline gives CDR1 SGHVS, CDR2 FQNEAQ. The CDR3 here is CASSFLTGTVNTEAFF. The CDR3 nucleotides read TGTGCCAGCAGCTTCTTAACCGGGACAGTGAACACTGAAGCTTTCTTT.

The V gene is TRBV28, the J gene TRBJ1-1, with D unresolved. The germline V gene encodes CDR1 MDHEN and CDR2 SYDVKM. The CDR3 has 12 amino acids. The V gene lost 7 bases and the J gene lost 3 bases, with 9 bases spanning the gap. The CDR3 reads CASTLSHTEAFF. CDR3 bases: TGTGCCAGCACATTATCCCACACTGAAGCTTTCTTT.

This clonotype was seen more than once but under ten times. The V call is TRBV4-2, the J call TRBJ2-2; D uncertain. The V end was cut by 4 bases, the J end by 0 bases, with 12 bases between. Germline loops: CDR1 LGHNA, CDR2 YNFKEQ. The CDR3 is 16 amino acids. CDR3 residues: CASSPRWAANTGELFF. The CDR3 bases are TGTGCCAGCAGCCCGCGGTGGGCAGCGAACACCGGGGAGCTGTTTTTT.

V usage is TRBV11-1 and J usage is TRBJ2-4, with unresolved D. The CDR3 has 13 amino acids. The V end lost 5 bases, the J end lost 5 bases, and 10 bases lay between the germline ends. Germline CDR1 is SGHAT and CDR2 is FQDESV (reference sequence). This CDR3 is CASSHLGENIQYF. The CDR3 nucleotides read TGTGCCAGCAGCCACCTAGGTGAAAACATTCAGTACTTC.

The chain is built from TRBV12-3 or TRBV12-4 and TRBJ1-5, with TRBD1 matching 10 bases. The CDR3 runs to 15 residues. The junction had 3 bases not matched to a gene; V was cut back by 6 bases and J by 1 base. CDR3 amino acids: CASSSGQGSNQPQHF. The CDR3 DNA follows: TGTGCCAGCAGCTCGGGACAGGGGAGCAATCAGCCCCAGCATTTT.